This T cell receptor (beta chain) was captured in a study of Ad26.COV2.S vaccination and SARS-CoV-2 variants. Study summary: Once, or twice with 56 days between doses, Ad26.COV2.S was given intramuscularly.

Germline V gene lookup returns CDR1 MNHEY and CDR2 SVGEGT. V gave up 6 bases and J gave up 4 bases; unmatched junction bases: 17. The CDR3 has 19 residues. The assay was immunoSEQ multiplex PCR, and TCRdb's table has in-frame clones only and misses some. The profile shows about 400,000 clones, 70% to 90% of them singletons. Treatment indicated: 15 to 20 received Ad26.COV2.S at low or high dose, single or two shots; several received placebo; per-sample allocation not given. Following the first vaccine or placebo injection, samples were taken on day 63. An adult of 18-55 years in Boston served as donor. An Ad26 vector expressing Wuhan-strain SARS-CoV-2 spike served as the vaccine.

The rearrangement joins TRBV6-2 or TRBV6-3 to TRBJ2-7; 14 positions agree with TRBD2. The material was peripheral blood, obtained in a trial of Ad26.COV2.S vaccine versus placebo. This receptor was taken from a person aged 18-65 years who received the Ad26.COV2.S COVID-19 vaccine or a placebo. CDR3 amino acids: CASSPDSGTSGSASYEQYF. CDR3 nucleotide sequence: TGTGCCAGCAGCCCTGATTCCGGGACTAGCGGGAGTGCCAGTTACGAGCAGTACTTC.